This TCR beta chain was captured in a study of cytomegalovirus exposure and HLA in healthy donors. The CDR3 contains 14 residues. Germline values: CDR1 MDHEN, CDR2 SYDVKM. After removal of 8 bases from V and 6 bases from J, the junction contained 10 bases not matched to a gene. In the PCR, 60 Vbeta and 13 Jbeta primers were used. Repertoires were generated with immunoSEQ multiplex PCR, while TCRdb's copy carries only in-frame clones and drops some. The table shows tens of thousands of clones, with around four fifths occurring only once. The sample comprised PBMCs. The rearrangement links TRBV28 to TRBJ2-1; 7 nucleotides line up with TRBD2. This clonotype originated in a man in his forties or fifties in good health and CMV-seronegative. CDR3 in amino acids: CASVGGGKVNEQFF. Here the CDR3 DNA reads TGTGCCAGCGTTGGGGGGGGTAAGGTCAATGAGCAGTTCTTC.